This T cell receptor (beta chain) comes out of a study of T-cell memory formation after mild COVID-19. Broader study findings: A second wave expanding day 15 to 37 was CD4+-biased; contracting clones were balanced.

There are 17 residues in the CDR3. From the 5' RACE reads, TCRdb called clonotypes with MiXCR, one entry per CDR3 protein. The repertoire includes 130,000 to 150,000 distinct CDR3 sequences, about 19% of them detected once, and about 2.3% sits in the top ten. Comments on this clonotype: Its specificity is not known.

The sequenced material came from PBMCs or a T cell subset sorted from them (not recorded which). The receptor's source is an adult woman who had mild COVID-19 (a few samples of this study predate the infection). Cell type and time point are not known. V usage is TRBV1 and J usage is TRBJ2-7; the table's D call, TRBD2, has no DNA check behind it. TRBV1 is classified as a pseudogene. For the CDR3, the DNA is TGCACCAGCAGCCCGATAGGCGGGTACTGGCGGGAGGGTTTTGGGTACTTC. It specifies CTSSPIGGYWREGFGYF.